The clone carrying this TCR beta chain showed up just a few times. V lost 8 bases, J lost 5 bases, and 7 bases stayed unmatched. CDR3 length: 12 residues. Germline CDR1 is SQVTM and CDR2 is ANQGSEA. The data were taken from a study of patients and donors after allogeneic stem cell transplantation. TCRdb recomputed calls from the RT-PCR reads with MiXCR, one row per CDR3 protein. This sample has some 30,000 distinct CDR3 sequences, with about 37% found just once. The gene calls are TRBV29-1 and TRBJ1-1, with 8 bases fitting TRBD1. The clonotype was recovered from a human donor who was either an allogeneic HSCT recipient or a stem cell or donor lymphocyte infusion donor (not recorded which). It is not recorded whose cells these are; they may come from a transplant donor. Material: blood, either unsorted or a sorted T cell fraction (not recorded which). The CDR3, as DNA: TGCAGCCTAAGACAGGGGCGGACTGAAGCTTTCTTT. The encoded protein is CSLRQGRTEAFF.